This entry lists 5 T cell receptor beta chains sequenced from one sample in a study of T cells in localized non-small cell lung cancer. TCRdb keeps only in-frame clones here, not all; method: immunoSEQ multiplex PCR. The repertoire holds some 33,000 clones, with about 80% as singletons. The sample consisted of peripheral blood, taken before any cancer treatment. Receptors originate from a male donor at least 60 years old with stage III squamous cell lung carcinoma.

This chain connects TRBV6-5 to TRBJ2-1; 7 bases map to TRBD2. The V gene end was trimmed by 4 bases and the J gene end by 7 bases; junction bases not matched to a gene: 7. Germline assignment: CDR1 MNHEY and CDR2 SVGAGI. CDR3 size: 14 residues. The CDR3 DNA sequence: TGTGCCAGCAGTTTTACGGGAGGTACTAATGAGCAGTTCTTC. Protein sequence: CASSFTGGTNEQFF.

The V and J genes are TRBV5-1 and TRBJ2-1; tentative D call: TRBD1 (6 bases). Germline V lookup: CDR1 SGHRS, CDR2 YFSETQ. Between the trimmed V and J ends, which lost 7 bases and 3 bases, there was a span of 17 bases. This CDR3 comprises 15 residues. CDR3 in amino acids: CASGPTGTNYNEQFF. The CDR3 nucleotides are TGCGCCAGCGGCCCAACAGGGACCAACTACAATGAGCAGTTCTTC.

CDR3 in amino acids: CASSFLGNEQFF. Written as DNA, the CDR3 is TGTGCCAGCAGCTTCTTAGGGAATGAGCAGTTCTTC. This chain uses TRBV11-1 with TRBJ2-1; D gene uncertain. Germline V gene lookup returns CDR1 SGHAT and CDR2 FQDESV (reference sequence). V was pared by 3 bases and J by 7 bases, with 7 bases between. The CDR3 loop spans 12 amino acids.

The J gene is TRBJ1-5, the V gene TRBV5-6; tentatively, D is TRBD1 (5 bases). The CDR3 has 14 amino acids. V dropped 1 base and J dropped 6 bases, with 11 bases sitting between them. The germline gives CDR1 SGHDT, CDR2 YYEEEE. The CDR3: CASSLQAGSQPQHF. CDR3 DNA: TGTGCCAGCAGCTTGCAAGCAGGGAGTCAGCCCCAGCATTTT.

The chain combines TRBV5-1 with TRBJ2-3, with 14 nucleotides matching TRBD2. CDR3 size: 17 residues. Germline V gene sequence: CDR1 SGHRS, CDR2 YFSETQ. After removal of 0 bases from V and 3 bases from J, the junction contained 3 bases not matched to a gene. The CDR3 reads CASSLGLAGGPTDTQYF. For the CDR3, the DNA is TGCGCCAGCAGCTTGGGACTAGCGGGAGGGCCTACAGATACGCAGTATTTT.